The next 9 T cell receptor beta chains were all read from a single sample in a study of OX40 agonist ivuxolimab in advanced cancers. Produced via immunoSEQ multiplex PCR; TCRdb's table is partial and in-frame only. The sample yields about 38,000 clones, 65% to 90% seen once. Here the sequenced sample was CD4+ or CD8+ T cells sorted from blood, taken in a trial of the OX40 agonist ivuxolimab. Every receptor here comes from an adult with an advanced solid tumor such as melanoma, head and neck, liver or kidney cancer.

In DNA form, the CDR3 reads TGCGCCAGCAGCCAAGATGGTAGGGGGCCCTCACTCTCACCCCTCCACTTT. Encoded protein: CASSQDGRGPSLSPLHF. The V and J genes are TRBV4-1 and TRBJ1-6, with 7 nucleotides matching TRBD1. The CDR3 spans 17 residues. V lost 0 bases, J lost 10 bases, and 12 bases stayed unmatched. Germline V gives CDR1 MGHRA, CDR2 YSYEKL.

This rearrangement joins TRBV19 to TRBJ1-5; D unclear. The CDR3 runs 12 residues. V was shortened by 1 base and J by 9 bases, with 7 bases between the two germline ends. Germline V gene sequence: CDR1 LNHDA, CDR2 SQIVND (reference sequence). The CDR3 bases are TGTGCCAGTAGTATAGTAGCAGGGCCCCAGCATTTT. It codes for CASSIVAGPQHF.

The V gene is TRBV4-2, the J gene TRBJ2-7; 11 nucleotides agree with TRBD2. The CDR3 contains 18 residues. Trimming at V came to 1 base and at J to 0 bases, leaving 8 bases not matched to a gene. Germline lookup yields CDR1 LGHNA and CDR2 YNFKEQ. CDR3 nucleotides: TGTGCCAGCAGCCAAGTGGCTACTAGCGGGAGCGGCTCCTACGAGCAGTACTTC. Translation gives CASSQVATSGSGSYEQYF.

V and J are TRBV30 and TRBJ2-4, with D possibly TRBD2 on 5 matching bases. Germline V CDR1 and CDR2: GTSNPN, SVGIG (reference sequence). Deletions cut 0 bases from V and 5 bases from J, with 11 bases between. CDR3 length: 14 amino acids. The CDR3 loop reads CAWSVRGYENIQYF. In nucleotides, the CDR3 is TGTGCCTGGAGTGTACGAGGGTATGAAAACATTCAGTACTTC.

The chain couples TRBV30 to TRBJ2-7; 9 bases map to TRBD1. The CDR3 runs 14 residues. V lost 2 bases and J lost 6; bases outside the gene matches: 8. Germline V lookup: CDR1 GTSNPN, CDR2 SVGIG (reference sequence). The CDR3 spells CAWSSGTGYSEQYF. Here the CDR3 DNA reads TGTGCCTGGAGTTCCGGGACAGGGTATTCCGAGCAGTACTTC.

The rearrangement joins TRBV5-1 to TRBJ2-2; 7 positions agree with TRBD2. The germline gives CDR1 SGHRS, CDR2 YFSETQ. CDR3 length equals 16 residues. V trimming: 6 bases; J trimming: 0 bases; junction bases outside the gene matches: 8. The CDR3 DNA reads TGCGCCAGCACCTCCGCCGGGGGGACGAACACCGGGGAGCTGTTTTTT. Protein sequence: CASTSAGGTNTGELFF.

This sequence joins TRBV7-9 and TRBJ1-1, with unresolved D. The CDR3 is made up of 13 amino acids. V lost 2 bases to trimming and J lost 3 bases, with 7 bases between them. The germline V gene encodes CDR1 SEHNR and CDR2 FQNEAQ (reference sequence). The CDR3 reads CASSLIVDTEAFF. CDR3 bases: TGTGCCAGCAGCTTAATAGTCGACACTGAAGCTTTCTTT. Based on the CDR3 plus reference TRBV7-9 and TRBJ1-1, the full variable domain is DTGVSQNPRHKITKRGQNVTFRCDPISEHNRLYWYRQTLGQGPEFLTYFQNEAQLEKSRLLSDRFSAERPKGSFSTLEIQRTEQGDSAMYLCASSLIVDTEAFFGQGTRLTVV.

The genes are TRBV10-1 and TRBJ1-4; 8 positions match TRBD1. CDR1 is WNHNN, CDR2 SYGVQD, per germline (reference sequence). The CDR3 loop spans 14 amino acids. J lost 6 bases, V lost 3 bases, and 3 bases had no gene match. The CDR3 DNA follows: TGCGCCAGCAGTGATAACAGGGGGGATGAAAAACTGTTTTTT. Protein sequence: CASSDNRGDEKLFF.

CDR3 sequence reads: CAWGTTVYEQYF. Here the CDR3 DNA reads TGTGCCTGGGGGACTACCGTCTACGAGCAGTACTTC. This chain joins TRBV30 and TRBJ2-7; 7 bases align to TRBD2. Germline assignment: CDR1 GTSNPN and CDR2 SVGIG (reference sequence). The junction had 4 bases not matched to a gene; V was cut back by 5 bases and J by 3 bases. CDR3 length: 12 amino acids.